The TCR beta chain under discussion was sequenced for a study of cytomegalovirus exposure and HLA in healthy donors. Study-wide findings and caveats: Researchers left out some V segments, among them TRBV6-2 and TRBV6-3, as indistinguishable.

Researchers ran the PCR with 60 Vbeta and 13 Jbeta primers. Measured with immunoSEQ multiplex PCR; TCRdb has only the in-frame clones, and not every one. The data hold around 140,000 clones, with around three quarters observed a single time. This CDR3 region has 14 residues. V lost 5 bases, J lost 8 bases, and 16 bases lay in between. The germline V gene encodes CDR1 SGHVS and CDR2 FQNEAQ. Notes on this clone: Antigen specificity is unknown.

The V call is TRBV7-8, the J call TRBJ2-1; D remains unclear. This TCR was sampled from a woman aged 40 to 50 in good health and CMV-seropositive. Specimen: PBMCs. The CDR3 DNA sequence: TGTGCCAGCAGCGCCGCGCACGGCCAGGATGAGCAGTTCTTC. It codes for CASSAAHGQDEQFF.